A selection of T cell receptor beta chains follows, all from one sample in a study of ipilimumab plus nivolumab after autologous stem cell transplantation. Libraries were prepared by immunoSEQ multiplex PCR; TCRdb keeps only in-frame clonotypes and omits some of them. The data show fewer than 95,000 clones, 75% to 85% seen once. Sequencing was performed on PBMCs, taken in a trial of ipilimumab plus nivolumab as post-transplant consolidation. The receptors shown here come from a male donor with diffuse large B-cell lymphoma. CDR3s include the opening cysteine and the closing phenylalanine or tryptophan. Fields, in order: J gene, clone size, V gene, D gene, CDR3 DNA, CDR3 protein. A D gene is named only where the DNA matches it firmly. Size tells how often a clone was seen (once, few, many) or the class of an expanded clone, and some rows leave it out.

TRBJ2-3,.,TRBV9,.,TGTGCCAGCAGCGTATGGGTGGGACGCACAGATACGCAGTATTTT,CASSVWVGRTDTQYF
TRBJ2-5,.,TRBV4-1,.,TGCGCCAGCAGCCAAGGGCTGCTGGGGCGGGCCCTAGAGACCCAGTACTTC,CASSQGLLGRALETQYF
TRBJ2-5,.,TRBV5-1,.,TGCGCCAGCAGCTTGACGGGGCCGGAGACCCAGTACTTC,CASSLTGPETQYF
TRBJ2-2,.,TRBV7-2,TRBD1,TGTGCCAGCAGCTCCGGGACAGAGGGCACCGGGGAGCTGTTTTTT,CASSSGTEGTGELFF
TRBJ2-2,.,TRBV29-1,.,TGCAGCGTTGGGGGGCCCGGGGAGCTGTTTTTT,CSVGGPGELFF
TRBJ2-3,.,TRBV4-3,.,TGCGCCAGCAGCCAAGATTTGGCGGCCACAGATACGCAGTATTTT,CASSQDLAATDTQYF
TRBJ1-2,.,TRBV29-1,TRBD1,TGCAGCGTTACGAACAGGGGCGCTAACTATGGCTACACCTTC,CSVTNRGANYGYTF
TRBJ1-1,.,TRBV5-6,.,TGTGCCAGCAGCTTTGGACCAGAGAACACTGAAGCTTTCTTT,CASSFGPENTEAFF
TRBJ2-7,.,TRBV4-1,.,TGCGCCAGCAGCCTTGAGCTTTCTTCCGAGCAGTACTTC,CASSLELSSEQYF
TRBJ2-3,.,TRBV7-3,TRBD2,TGTGCCAGCAGCCGTGGACTAGCGGGAACAGATACGCAGTATTTT,CASSRGLAGTDTQYF
TRBJ1-1,.,TRBV5-1,.,TGCGCCAGCAGCTTGTACCGACAGGAGAAAGCTTTCTTT,CASSLYRQEKAFF
TRBJ2-1,.,TRBV5-1,TRBD2,TGCGCCAGCAGCTCCGCGACTAGCGGGGGCGGAGAGCAGTTCTTC,CASSSATSGGGEQFF
TRBJ2-5,.,TRBV6-1,.,TGTGCCAGCAGTGAACGGTCAGGGTTAACCCAGTACTTC,CASSERSGLTQYF
TRBJ1-3,.,TRBV5-6,.,TGTGCCAGCAGCTTGGGGGGCTTACTGAGCTCTGGAAACACCATATATTTT,CASSLGGLLSSGNTIYF
TRBJ2-5,.,TRBV7-9,.,TGTGCCAGCAGCTTAGGCCTAGCCGGGACCCAGTACTTC,CASSLGLAGTQYF
TRBJ2-4,.,TRBV6-5,.,TGTGCCAGCAGTACCCTGAACATTCAGTACTTC,CASSTLNIQYF
TRBJ2-1,.,TRBV9,.,TGTGCCAGCAGGCGCTTTGGGGATGAGCAGTTCTTC,CASRRFGDEQFF
TRBJ1-4,.,TRBV13,TRBD1,TGTGCCAGCAGGTCGACAGGGAGTAATGAAAAACTGTTTTTT,CASRSTGSNEKLFF
TRBJ2-1,.,TRBV30,TRBD1,TGTGCCTGGAGGCAAAGAGACAGGGGGTTCTTC,CAWRQRDRGFF
TRBJ1-1,.,TRBV4-3,.,TGCGCCAGCAGCCAAGACTACGGACTGAACACTGAAGCTTTCTTT,CASSQDYGLNTEAFF
TRBJ2-3,few,TRBV30,TRBD2,TGTGCCTGGAGTGGCGGGGGGGCCACAGATACGCAGTATTTT,CAWSGGGATDTQYF
TRBJ2-2,.,TRBV6-1,.,TGTGCCAGCAGTAGAGGGTATACCGGGGAGCTGTTTTTT,CASSRGYTGELFF
TRBJ2-3,.,TRBV5-1,.,TGCGCCAGCAGCTTCGGAGGGGGTGATACGCAGTATTTT,CASSFGGGDTQYF
TRBJ1-5,.,TRBV5-1,.,TGCGCCAGCAGCTTGGCCTTGGATCAGCCCCAGCATTTT,CASSLALDQPQHF
TRBJ1-2,.,TRBV19,.,TGTGCCAGTAGTATAGACCCTCGTGGAGGGGGCTATGGCTACACCTTC,CASSIDPRGGGYGYTF
TRBJ2-5,.,TRBV18,.,TGTGCCAGCTCACCATATAATGGGGGGAAAGAGACCCAGTACTTC,CASSPYNGGKETQYF
TRBJ2-3,.,TRBV5-4,TRBD1,TGTGCCAGCAGCGCCCGGGACAGGGGGTGGAATACGCAGTATTTT,CASSARDRGWNTQYF
TRBJ1-5,.,TRBV7-2,.,TGTGCCAGCAGCGAGGGCCTGGGTGAACAGCCCCAGCATTTT,CASSEGLGEQPQHF
TRBJ1-1,.,TRBV21-1,.,TGTGCCAGCAGCAAAGGGGTCGGGACTGAAGCTTTCTTT,CASSKGVGTEAFF
TRBJ2-1,.,TRBV11-2,TRBD2,TGTGCCAGCAGCTTAGTTCGCGGACTAGCGGGGGACAATGAGCAGTTCTTC,CASSLVRGLAGDNEQFF
TRBJ2-3,.,TRBV5-4,.,TGTGCCAGCAGCAAACGGTCTAGCGGTGGAGGGGGAGATACGCAGTATTTT,CASSKRSSGGGGDTQYF
TRBJ2-7,once,TRBV7-2,.,TGTGCCAGCAGCCCGAGCCGGACCGCATCCTACGAGCAGTACTTC,CASSPSRTASYEQYF
TRBJ2-5,.,TRBV5-1,TRBD1,TGCGCCAGCAGCGTCGGGACAGGGGAAGAGACCCAGTACTTC,CASSVGTGEETQYF
TRBJ1-1,.,TRBV6-6,.,TGTGCCAGCAGTTACTCGGGGGTGGACACTGAAGCTTTCTTT,CASSYSGVDTEAFF
TRBJ2-5,.,TRBV6-1,.,TGTGCCAGCACCGCCCGGGTGGGAGTAGAGACCCAGTACTTC,CASTARVGVETQYF
TRBJ2-2,.,TRBV9,.,TGTGCCAGCAGCGTCGGTAGCTTCTCCACCGGGGAGCTGTTTTTT,CASSVGSFSTGELFF
TRBJ2-1,once,TRBV7-2,TRBD2,TGTGCCAGCAGCTCGCGAGCGGGGGGCCTGAACAATGAGCAGTTCTTC,CASSSRAGGLNNEQFF
TRBJ1-3,few,TRBV5-1,.,TGCGCCAGCAGCCCTACAGTTTACTCTGGAAACACCATATATTTT,CASSPTVYSGNTIYF
TRBJ2-3,.,TRBV6-6,.,TGTGCCAGCAGAGAAGGGGGAAGCACAGATACGCAGTATTTT,CASREGGSTDTQYF
TRBJ2-3,.,TRBV4-2,TRBD2,TGTGCCAGCAGCCAAGAACCTAGCGGGGGGGGTGGAGATACGCAGTATTTT,CASSQEPSGGGGDTQYF